These 21 T cell receptor beta chains originate from one sample sequenced in a study of T cell repertoires in cytomegalovirus infection. TCRdb reanalysed the reads using MiXCR and keeps one entry per CDR3 protein. The sample shows 650,000 to 900,000 distinct CDR3 sequences, almost 30% of them seen only once. These receptors have no known antigen. The sequenced sample was cultured CD8+ T cells from PBMCs, obtained from culture after CMV antigen stimulation. The receptors originated from a human donor in good health (CMV status not recorded). Some clones in this sample may be carry-over from other donors' samples.

CDR3 amino acids: CASSLIVFRDRRYQETQYF. As DNA, the CDR3 is TGTGCCAGCAGTCTAATTGTCTTCCGGGACAGAAGGTACCAAGAGACCCAGTACTTC. V and J are TRBV27 and TRBJ2-5, with TRBD1 matching 7 bases. CDR1 MNHEY and CDR2 SMNVEV come from the germline V gene (reference sequence). The V segment lost 5 bases and the J segment 0 bases; nucleotides outside the gene matches: 18. The CDR3 length is 19 residues.

J is TRBJ1-5 and V is TRBV15; unclear D gene. The CDR3 contains 14 residues. The germline CDR1 and CDR2 sequences are LNHNV and YYDKDF (reference sequence). Trimming took 0 bases from V and 6 from J, leaving 9 bases between them. CDR3 DNA sequence: TGTGCCACCAGCAGAGATCTGGAGGGTCAGCCCCAGCATTTT. Amino acid sequence: CATSRDLEGQPQHF.

The chain combines TRBV6-2 or TRBV6-3 with TRBJ2-1, with D perhaps matching TRBD1 (6 bases). V shed 5 bases and J shed 6 bases, with 20 bases lying between them. Germline V gives CDR1 MNHEY, CDR2 SVGEGT. CDR3 size: 16 residues. The CDR3 here is CASSKGTQGRSNEQFF. Here the CDR3 DNA reads TGTGCCAGCAGTAAAGGGACACAGGGAAGGAGCAATGAGCAGTTCTTC.

Details on this clonotype: One end of the junction is discordant with germline, which a read error may explain. The genes are TRBV5-4 and TRBJ1-2, with 10 bases identical to TRBD1. CDR1 and CDR2 from the germline V gene are SGHNT and YYREEE (reference sequence). The CDR3 runs 17 residues. In nucleotides, the CDR3 is TGTGCCAGCAGCTTGCCGGACAGGGGGAATGCTATCTATGACTACACCTTC. Its protein product is CASSLPDRGNAIYDYTF.

In this sample, this clonotype turned up many times. The J gene is TRBJ1-5, the V gene TRBV7-2, with TRBD1 identical over 7 bases. This CDR3 comprises 16 residues. Looked up from germline, CDR1 is SGHTA and CDR2 is FQGNSA. Trimming at V came to 3 bases and at J to 2 bases, leaving 7 bases not matched to a gene. The CDR3 spells CASSFTGEGGNQPQHF. The CDR3 coding sequence is TGTGCCAGCAGCTTCACAGGGGAAGGCGGCAATCAGCCCCAGCATTTT.

This clonotype occurred many times. This chain links TRBV7-8 with TRBJ1-5; the match to TRBD1 covers 10 bases. With 5 bases clipped from V and 5 bases from J, the junction kept 18 bases outside the gene matches. Germline-derived CDR1 and CDR2 are SGHVS and FQNEAQ. The CDR3 is 19 amino acids. CDR3 loop: CASSPRDRGLRGLDQPQHF. For the CDR3, the DNA is TGTGCCAGCAGCCCCCGGGACAGGGGCTTACGGGGCCTTGATCAGCCCCAGCATTTT.

This chain joins TRBV27 and TRBJ2-2, with 8 positions matching TRBD1. From germline, CDR1 is MNHEY and CDR2 SMNVEV (reference sequence). V was pared by 6 bases and J by 3 bases, with 9 bases of the junction left unmatched. CDR3 length equals 16 residues. CDR3 loop: CASRRGVDRDTGELFF. The CDR3 nucleotides are TGTGCCAGCAGACGGGGTGTGGACAGGGACACCGGGGAGCTGTTTTTT.

The chain is built from TRBV2 and TRBJ2-3, with a possible D match to TRBD1 (5 bases). The CDR3 is 14 amino acids. Trimming took off 6 bases at V and 2 bases at J, with 12 bases between the two ends. Germline V gene data show CDR1 as SNHLY and CDR2 as FYNNEI. The CDR3 nucleotides read TGTGCCAGCAGCGACAGTCGGCCCACAGATACGCAGTATTTT. Translating gives CASSDSRPTDTQYF.

At least ten counts were recorded for this clonotype. The chain uses TRBV12-3 or TRBV12-4 and TRBJ1-1; unclear D gene. Deletions cut 5 bases from V and 5 bases from J, with 9 bases between. The CDR3 has 12 residues. CDR3 loop: CASSQAETEAFF. Written as DNA, the CDR3 is TGTGCCAGCAGTCAAGCGGAGACTGAAGCTTTCTTT.

The chain combines TRBV6-2 or TRBV6-3 with TRBJ2-7; D uncertain. Germline loops: CDR1 MNHEY, CDR2 SVGEGT. The CDR3 sequence is 14 residues long. Trimming stripped 0 bases from V and 2 bases from J, with 8 bases between. CDR3 residues: CASSYSAGPYEQYV. The CDR3 DNA reads as TGTGCCAGCAGTTACTCCGCAGGCCCCTACGAGCAGTACGTC.

The chain has TRBV7-9 and TRBJ1-4, with D maybe TRBD1 (6 bases). Per germline, CDR1 SEHNR and CDR2 FQNEAQ (reference sequence). Trimming shortened V by 2 bases and J by 6 bases, and 13 bases separated the two germline ends. CDR3 length: 15 residues. The CDR3 sequence: CASSLLGNRDEKLFF. The CDR3 DNA is TGTGCCAGCAGCTTACTGGGAAACAGGGATGAAAAACTGTTTTTT.

The chain carries TRBV3-1 and TRBJ2-5, with a weak D call TRBD2 (6 bases). The CDR3 totals 17 residues. Trimming pared 0 bases from V and 2 bases from J, leaving 16 bases between. Germline values: CDR1 LGHDT, CDR2 YNNKEL (reference sequence). Here the CDR3 reads CASSQEPEWGTQETQYF. Written as DNA, the CDR3 is TGTGCCAGCAGCCAAGAACCGGAGTGGGGGACTCAAGAGACCCAGTACTTC.

The V gene is TRBV7-6, the J gene TRBJ1-2; D possibly corresponds to TRBD1 (6 bases). The CDR3 extends over 17 amino acids. Germline values: CDR1 SGHVS, CDR2 FNYEAQ. Trimming left V 1 base short and J 4 bases short, with 19 bases between. The CDR3 region is CASSLGASRGFRYGYTF. The DNA of the CDR3 is TGTGCCAGCAGCTTAGGGGCCTCAAGGGGGTTCCGCTATGGCTACACCTTC.

The chain is built from TRBV6-8 and TRBJ2-1; TRBD1 matches 8 bases. CDR1 and CDR2 (germline): MNHGY, SAAAGT. Losses at the gene ends were 10 bases for V and 8 bases for J; bases not matched to a gene: 10. This CDR3 has 13 residues. The CDR3 spells CANSGGPGDEQFF. DNA for the CDR3: TGTGCCAACTCAGGGGGCCCGGGGGATGAGCAGTTCTTC.

There are a few counts of this clonotype. This chain connects TRBV6-1 to TRBJ2-7; 9 bases match TRBD1. The CDR3 has 15 amino acids. V gave up 7 bases and J gave up 0 bases; unmatched junction bases: 7. The germline V gene encodes CDR1 MNHNS and CDR2 SASEGT. For the CDR3, the DNA is TGTGCCAGCACCTCCGGACAGGGGATCTCCTACGAGCAGTACTTC. Protein: CASTSGQGISYEQYF.

This clonotype turned up a few times. The chain is built from TRBV7-9 and TRBJ2-2; D is unclear. Trimming removed 10 bases from V and 6 bases from J, with 0 bases in between. The CDR3 totals 8 residues. The germline gives CDR1 SEHNR, CDR2 FQNEAQ (reference sequence). CDR3 coding DNA: TGTGCCACCGGGGAGCTGTTTTTT. This codes for CATGELFF.

The V call is TRBV10-3, the J call TRBJ1-2, with TRBD1 matching over 7 bases. CDR3 length equals 14 residues. V was pared by 6 bases and J by 0 bases, with 4 bases of the junction left unmatched. Germline V lookup: CDR1 ENHRY, CDR2 SYGVKD. CDR3 bases: TGTGCCATCAGGGGGGACAGCACTAACTATGGCTACACCTTC. Translating it yields CAIRGDSTNYGYTF.

The chain uses TRBV7-9 and TRBJ1-1; tentatively, D is TRBD1 (5 bases). Germline CDR1 SEHNR, CDR2 FQNEAQ (reference sequence). Trimming left V 2 bases short and J 4 bases short, with 17 bases between. The CDR3 sequence is 16 residues long. CDR3 bases: TGTGCCAGCAGCTTACAAGGCGGCAGGGCTAGCACTGAAGCTTTCTTT. Protein sequence: CASSLQGGRASTEAFF.

V is TRBV27 and J is TRBJ2-3, with a weak D call TRBD1 (6 bases). The CDR3 totals 16 residues. The ends were cut back, 8 bases at V and 2 bases at J, with 20 bases in the middle. Germline CDR1 is MNHEY and CDR2 is SMNVEV (reference sequence). CDR3 in amino acids: CASSPRDTPSTDTQYF. CDR3 nucleotide sequence: TGTGCCAGCTCCCCTCGGGACACCCCCTCCACAGATACGCAGTATTTT.

This clonotype has a handful of counts. The rearrangement joins TRBV28 to TRBJ2-2; tentatively, D is TRBD1 (5 bases). V was clipped by 4 bases and J by 6 bases, with 15 bases between them. Germline V gene data show CDR1 as MDHEN and CDR2 as SYDVKM. CDR3 length: 15 amino acids. CDR3 region: CASSSTGFTAGELFF. DNA for the CDR3: TGTGCCAGCAGTTCTACAGGATTTACGGCCGGGGAGCTGTTTTTT. Complete variable domain (other parts from reference TRBV28 and TRBJ2-2): DVKVTQSSRYLVKRTGEKVFLECVQDMDHENMFWYRQDPGLGLRLIYFSYDVKMKEKGDIPEGYSVSREKKERFSLILESASTNQTSMYLCASSSTGFTAGELFFGEGSRLTVL.

In its sample, this clonotype was seen many times. The rearrangement uses TRBV28 and TRBJ2-7; D is unresolved. CDR1 and CDR2 from the germline V gene are MDHEN and SYDVKM. The V gene lost 2 bases and the J gene lost 5 bases, with 7 bases spanning the gap. CDR3 length equals 12 residues. CDR3 coding DNA: TGTGCCAGCAGTTTAGGGGTCCACGAGCAGTACGTC. This translates into CASSLGVHEQYV.